Listed here are 16 T cell receptor beta chains from one sample, sequenced in a study of cytomegalovirus exposure and HLA in healthy donors. Researchers ran the PCR with 60 Vbeta and 13 Jbeta primers. Generated by immunoSEQ multiplex PCR, the TCRdb table keeps only in-frame clones and is missing some. In the table there are roughly 100,000 clones, 76% of which are singletons. Sequenced sample: PBMCs. The receptor set was obtained from a man aged 40-55 years in good health and CMV-seronegative.

The V and J genes are TRBV9 and TRBJ2-5, with TRBD1 matching over 8 bases. Germline V gives CDR1 SGDLS, CDR2 YYNGEE. The CDR3 extends over 15 amino acids. V dropped 4 bases and J dropped 5; count of bases not matched to a gene: 10. Here the CDR3 DNA reads TGTGCCAGCAGCACAGGGACAGGAGAGCCCGAGACCCAGTACTTC. Protein product: CASSTGTGEPETQYF.

The V gene is TRBV18, the J gene TRBJ2-7; 9 nucleotides match TRBD1. The CDR3 runs 17 residues. Germline CDR1 is KGHSH and CDR2 is LQKENI. Losses at the gene ends were 2 bases for V and 5 bases for J; bases not matched to a gene: 13. This chain's CDR3 is CASSPSALWTGVHEQYF. CDR3 in DNA: TGTGCCAGCTCACCAAGTGCACTCTGGACAGGGGTCCACGAGCAGTACTTC.

The chain has TRBV7-9 and TRBJ2-3; unclear D gene. The V end lost 1 base, the J end lost 0 bases, and 11 bases lay between the germline ends. CDR1 and CDR2 (germline): SEHNR, FQNEAQ (reference sequence). CDR3 length: 16 amino acids. The DNA of the CDR3 is TGTGCCAGCAGCTTAGGGGCACTTTCTAGCACAGATACGCAGTATTTT. It specifies CASSLGALSSTDTQYF.

This clone was detected once. The chain carries TRBV28 and TRBJ2-5; a weak D match, TRBD2 (6 bases). In germline, CDR1 is MDHEN, CDR2 SYDVKM. V lost 3 bases to trimming and J lost 5 bases, with 13 bases between them. There are 14 residues in the CDR3. The CDR3 DNA is TGTGCCAGCAGTTTGGCGGGAAGCGGGGAGACCCAGTACTTC. This gives the protein CASSLAGSGETQYF.

The chain employs TRBV11-2 and TRBJ2-5; 13 nucleotides line up with TRBD2. V trimming: 4 bases; J trimming: 5 bases; junction bases outside the gene matches: 4. Germline V gene sequence: CDR1 SGHAT, CDR2 FQNNGV. The CDR3 extends over 15 amino acids. CDR3 region: CASSSGTSGVETQYF. The DNA of the CDR3 is TGTGCCAGCAGCTCCGGGACTAGCGGGGTTGAGACCCAGTACTTC.

The chain uses TRBV18 and TRBJ1-3; D perhaps matches TRBD1 (6 bases). The CDR3 sequence is 16 residues long. Trimming removed 4 bases at V and 2 bases at J, with 15 bases between. Germline lookup yields CDR1 KGHSH and CDR2 LQKENI. For the CDR3, the DNA is TGTGCCAGCTCACTAAATTCCGACAGGACTGGAAACACCATATATTTT. It encodes CASSLNSDRTGNTIYF.

This clone came up once. The chain links TRBV2 to TRBJ2-2; TRBD1 might be the D (5 bases). Germline-derived CDR1 and CDR2 are SNHLY and FYNNEI. V was cut by 2 bases and J by 7 bases, with 17 bases left in between. This CDR3 contains 16 residues. The CDR3 DNA is TGTGCCAGCAGTGAACCCAGGGAACCATGGTTCGGGGAGCTGTTTTTT. Translation: CASSEPREPWFGELFF.

The J gene is TRBJ2-3, the V gene TRBV6-1; 7 bases are shared with TRBD2. Germline V gene lookup returns CDR1 MNHNS and CDR2 SASEGT. CDR3 length: 13 amino acids. Trimming cost V 5 bases and J 4 bases; bases outside gene matches: 3. In nucleotides, the CDR3 is TGTGCCAGCAGTATGGGGAGGGCAGATACGCAGTATTTT. It codes for CASSMGRADTQYF.

This chain uses TRBV5-1 with TRBJ2-7; 8 positions match TRBD2. J was trimmed by 0 bases and V by 5 bases; bases with no gene match: 10. This CDR3 has 16 residues. From germline, CDR1 is SGHRS and CDR2 YFSETQ. Here the CDR3 reads CASSGGGLENSYEQYF. The DNA for the CDR3 is TGCGCCAGCAGTGGAGGGGGACTAGAAAACTCCTACGAGCAGTACTTC.

Written as DNA, the CDR3 is TGCGCCAGCAGCCACTCCCCCGGGAGGACCGTCAGGGGCCGAGATACGCAGTATTTT. This translates into CASSHSPGRTVRGRDTQYF. The chain uses TRBV4-3 and TRBJ2-3; maybe TRBD2 (7 bases). Trimming stripped 3 bases from V and 5 bases from J, with 27 bases between. CDR1 LGHNA and CDR2 YSLEER come from the germline V gene. The CDR3 contains 19 residues.

Of note for this clone: One end of the junction does not line up with germline, which may come from a read error. This chain uses TRBV7-8 with TRBJ2-5; TRBD2 might be the D (5 bases). This CDR3 has 12 residues. The germline V gene has CDR1 SGHVS and CDR2 FQNEAQ. The CDR3 DNA follows: TGTGCCAGCAGCTTGACTAAAGAGACCCGGTACTTC. This gives the protein CASSLTKETRYF.

This clone was recorded a few times. The chain recombines TRBV7-2 with TRBJ1-1, with D possibly TRBD1 on 5 matching bases. Trimming removed 0 bases at V and 2 bases at J, with 10 bases between. Germline CDR1 and CDR2: SGHTA and FQGNSA. The CDR3 covers 15 residues. The CDR3 DNA reads as TGTGCCAGCAGCTTAGCGCTGGGGACTAACACTGAAGCTTTCTTT. Translation gives CASSLALGTNTEAFF.

The chain employs TRBV7-7 and TRBJ2-5; the D gene is possibly TRBD1 (6 bases). The CDR3 is 14 amino acids. The germline gives CDR1 SSHAT, CDR2 FNYEAQ (reference sequence). The V end was cut by 1 base, the J end by 4 bases, with 10 bases between. CDR3 nucleotide sequence: TGTGCCAGCAGCTTAGGCCTAGGGGGAGAGACCCAGTACTTC. Translation gives CASSLGLGGETQYF.

The chain employs TRBV4-1 and TRBJ1-6; 10 bases are a match to TRBD1. Losses at the gene ends were 0 bases for V and 4 bases for J; bases not matched to a gene: 6. The V gene's germline CDR1 is MGHRA and CDR2 YSYEKL. The CDR3 length is 18 residues. The DNA of the CDR3 is TGCGCCAGCAGCCAAGACGCGCGGGACAGGGGTTATAATTCACCCCTCCACTTT. It specifies CASSQDARDRGYNSPLHF.

CDR3 region: CASSLAGGGYGYTF. CDR3 sequence (DNA): TGTGCCAGCAGTTTGGCCGGAGGAGGCTATGGCTACACCTTC. The chain is built from TRBV27 and TRBJ1-2; D not certain. V dropped 3 bases and J dropped 4 bases, with 12 bases sitting between them. The CDR3 contains 14 residues. Germline CDR1 reads MNHEY; CDR2 reads SMNVEV (reference sequence).

This clone showed up just once. V is TRBV4-3 and J is TRBJ2-7; D gene uncertain. Germline V gene lookup returns CDR1 LGHNA and CDR2 YSLEER. Trimming pared 1 base from V and 0 bases from J, leaving 7 bases between. CDR3 length equals 14 residues. Here the CDR3 reads CASSQGNSSYEQYF. In DNA form, the CDR3 reads TGCGCCAGCAGCCAAGGAAACAGCTCCTACGAGCAGTACTTC.